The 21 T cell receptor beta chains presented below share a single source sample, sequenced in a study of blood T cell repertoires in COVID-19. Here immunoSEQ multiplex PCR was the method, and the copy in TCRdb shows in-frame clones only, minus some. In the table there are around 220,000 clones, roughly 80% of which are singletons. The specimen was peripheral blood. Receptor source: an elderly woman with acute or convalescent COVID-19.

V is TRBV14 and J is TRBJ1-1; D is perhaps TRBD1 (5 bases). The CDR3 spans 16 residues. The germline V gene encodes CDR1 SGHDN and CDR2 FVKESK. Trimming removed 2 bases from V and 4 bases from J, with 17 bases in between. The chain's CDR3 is CASSQRDWRDGTEAFF. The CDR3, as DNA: TGTGCCAGCAGCCAACGGGACTGGAGGGATGGCACTGAAGCTTTCTTT.

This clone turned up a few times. CDR3 DNA sequence: TGCGCCAGCAGCGGGGACAATCGGAACACTGAAGCTTTCTTT. Translated: CASSGDNRNTEAFF. J is TRBJ1-1 and V is TRBV5-1; tentatively, D is TRBD1 (6 bases). Trimming shortened V by 4 bases and J by 1 base, and 11 bases separated the two germline ends. The CDR3 sequence is 14 residues long. Germline lookup yields CDR1 SGHRS and CDR2 YFSETQ.

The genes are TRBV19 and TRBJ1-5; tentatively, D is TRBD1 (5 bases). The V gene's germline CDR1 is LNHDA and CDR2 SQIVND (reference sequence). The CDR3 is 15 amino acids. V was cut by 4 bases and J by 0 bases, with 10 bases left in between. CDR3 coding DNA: TGTGCCAGTAGTACAGGGCCATATAGCAATCAGCCCCAGCATTTT. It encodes CASSTGPYSNQPQHF.

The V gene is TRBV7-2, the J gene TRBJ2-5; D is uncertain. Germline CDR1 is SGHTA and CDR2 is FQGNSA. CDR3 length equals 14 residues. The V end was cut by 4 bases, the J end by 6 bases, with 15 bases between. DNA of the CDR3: TGTGCCAGCAGCTCACAGCTACAAGAAAAGACCCAGTACTTC. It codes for CASSSQLQEKTQYF.

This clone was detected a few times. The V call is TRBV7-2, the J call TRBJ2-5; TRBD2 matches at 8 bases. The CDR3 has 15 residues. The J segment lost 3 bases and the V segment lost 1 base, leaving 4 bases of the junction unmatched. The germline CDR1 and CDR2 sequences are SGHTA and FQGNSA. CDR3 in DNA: TGTGCCAGCAGCTTAGGGTTTAGCGGGGAAGAGACCCAGTACTTC. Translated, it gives CASSLGFSGEETQYF.

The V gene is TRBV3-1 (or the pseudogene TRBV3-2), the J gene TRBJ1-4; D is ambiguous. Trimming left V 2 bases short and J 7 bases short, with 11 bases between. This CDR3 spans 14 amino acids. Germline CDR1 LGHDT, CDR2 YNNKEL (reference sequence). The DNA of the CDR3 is TGTGCCAGCAGCCAATCAAGACGGAGTGAAAAACTGTTTTTT. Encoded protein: CASSQSRRSEKLFF.

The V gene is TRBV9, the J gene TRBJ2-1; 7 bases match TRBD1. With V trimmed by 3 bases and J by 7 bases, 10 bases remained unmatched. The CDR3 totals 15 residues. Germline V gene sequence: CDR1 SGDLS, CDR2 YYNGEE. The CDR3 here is CASSGSDRARNEQFF. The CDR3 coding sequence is TGTGCCAGCAGCGGATCCGACAGGGCTAGAAATGAGCAGTTCTTC.

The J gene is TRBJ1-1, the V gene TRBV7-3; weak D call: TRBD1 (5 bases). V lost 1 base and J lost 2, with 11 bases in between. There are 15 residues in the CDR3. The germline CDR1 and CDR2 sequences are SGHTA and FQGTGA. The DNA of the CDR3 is TGTGCCAGCAGCTTAAACCAGGGCCCCAACACTGAAGCTTTCTTT. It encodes CASSLNQGPNTEAFF.

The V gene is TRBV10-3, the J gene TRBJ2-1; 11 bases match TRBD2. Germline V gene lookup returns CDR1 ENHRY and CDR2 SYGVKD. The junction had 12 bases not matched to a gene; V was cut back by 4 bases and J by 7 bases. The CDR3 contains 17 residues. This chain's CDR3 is CAISGSTSGRGKNEQFF. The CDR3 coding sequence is TGTGCCATCAGTGGGTCCACTAGCGGGAGAGGAAAGAATGAGCAGTTCTTC.

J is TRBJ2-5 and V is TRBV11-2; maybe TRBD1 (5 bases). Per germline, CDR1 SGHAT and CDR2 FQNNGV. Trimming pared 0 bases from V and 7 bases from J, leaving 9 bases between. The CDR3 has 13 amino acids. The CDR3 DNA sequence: TGTGCCAGCAGCTTAGACCCCCAGGGGACCCAGTACTTC. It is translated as CASSLDPQGTQYF.

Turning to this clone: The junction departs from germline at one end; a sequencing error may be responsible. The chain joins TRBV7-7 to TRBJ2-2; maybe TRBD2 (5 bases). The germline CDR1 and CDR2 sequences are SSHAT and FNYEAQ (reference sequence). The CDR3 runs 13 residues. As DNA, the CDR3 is TGTGCTAGCAGCGGCCGAAACACCGGGGAGCTGTTTTTT. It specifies CASSGRNTGELFF.

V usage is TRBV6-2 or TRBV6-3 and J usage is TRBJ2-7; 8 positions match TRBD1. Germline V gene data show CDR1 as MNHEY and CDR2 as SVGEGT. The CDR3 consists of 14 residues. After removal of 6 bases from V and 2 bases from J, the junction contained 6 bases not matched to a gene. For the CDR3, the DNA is TGTGCCAGCAGCCCCGCAGGGGGCACCTACGAGCAGTACTTC. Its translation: CASSPAGGTYEQYF.

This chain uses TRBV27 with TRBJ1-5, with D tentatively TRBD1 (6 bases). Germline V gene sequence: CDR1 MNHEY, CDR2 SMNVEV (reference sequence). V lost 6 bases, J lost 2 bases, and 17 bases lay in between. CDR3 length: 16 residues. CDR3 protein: CASRLFSRGGNQPQHF. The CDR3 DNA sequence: TGTGCCAGCAGGCTGTTTAGCAGGGGCGGCAATCAGCCCCAGCATTTT.

The CDR3 nucleotides are TGCGCCAGCAGCGATAGCGATCACACAGATACGCAGTATTTT. This encodes CASSDSDHTDTQYF. The chain has TRBV5-1 and TRBJ2-3; D possibly corresponds to TRBD2 (5 bases). The CDR3 consists of 14 residues. V shed 4 bases and J shed 2 bases, with 11 bases lying between them. From germline, CDR1 is SGHRS and CDR2 YFSETQ.

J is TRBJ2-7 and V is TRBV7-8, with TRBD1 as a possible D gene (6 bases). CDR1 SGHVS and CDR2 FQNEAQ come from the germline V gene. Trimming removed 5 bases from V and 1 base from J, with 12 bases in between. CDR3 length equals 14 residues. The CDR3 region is CASSLRTASYEQYF. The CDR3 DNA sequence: TGTGCCAGCAGCCTAAGGACAGCGTCCTACGAGCAGTACTTC. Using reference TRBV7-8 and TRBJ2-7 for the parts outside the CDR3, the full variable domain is GAGVSQSPRYKVAKRGQDVALRCDPISGHVSLFWYQQALGQGPEFLTYFQNEAQLDKSGLPSDRFFAERPEGSVSTLKIQRTQQEDSAVYLCASSLRTASYEQYFGPGTRLTVT.

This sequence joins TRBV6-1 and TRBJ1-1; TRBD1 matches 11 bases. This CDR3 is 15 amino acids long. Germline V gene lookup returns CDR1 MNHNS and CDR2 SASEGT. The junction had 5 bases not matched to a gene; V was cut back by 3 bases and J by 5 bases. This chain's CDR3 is CASSEGTGGRTEAFF. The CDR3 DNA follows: TGTGCCAGCAGTGAGGGGACAGGGGGACGTACTGAAGCTTTCTTT.

In nucleotides, the CDR3 is TGTGCCAGCAGCTTGGAGGTCCTCGGGTTGGAGACCCAGTACTTC. Protein product: CASSLEVLGLETQYF. The chain joins TRBV11-2 to TRBJ2-5; maybe TRBD2 (5 bases). Germline CDR1 is SGHAT and CDR2 is FQNNGV. Trimming left V 3 bases short and J 5 bases short, with 16 bases between. There are 15 residues in the CDR3.

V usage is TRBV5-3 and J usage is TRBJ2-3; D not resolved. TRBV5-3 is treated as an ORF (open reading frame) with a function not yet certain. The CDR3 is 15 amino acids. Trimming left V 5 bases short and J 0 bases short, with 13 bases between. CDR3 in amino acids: CARSLLRSSTDTQYF. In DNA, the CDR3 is TGTGCCAGAAGTCTCCTGCGGAGCAGCACAGATACGCAGTATTTT.

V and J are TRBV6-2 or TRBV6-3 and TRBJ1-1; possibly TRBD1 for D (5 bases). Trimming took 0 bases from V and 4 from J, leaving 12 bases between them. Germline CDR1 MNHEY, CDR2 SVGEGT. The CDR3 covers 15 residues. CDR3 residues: CASSYSERGGTEAFF. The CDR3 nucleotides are TGTGCCAGCAGTTACTCCGAACGGGGGGGCACTGAAGCTTTCTTT.

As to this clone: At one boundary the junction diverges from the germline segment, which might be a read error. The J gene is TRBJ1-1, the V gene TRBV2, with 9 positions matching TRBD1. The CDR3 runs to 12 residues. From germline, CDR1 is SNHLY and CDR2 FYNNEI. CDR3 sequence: CASNALDRGRVF. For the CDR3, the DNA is TGTGCCAGCAACGCCCTGGACAGGGGACGGGTCTTT.

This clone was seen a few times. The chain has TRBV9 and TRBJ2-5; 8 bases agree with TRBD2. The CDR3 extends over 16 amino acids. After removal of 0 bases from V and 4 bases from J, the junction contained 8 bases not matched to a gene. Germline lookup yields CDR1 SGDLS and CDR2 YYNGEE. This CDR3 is CASSVGDGGALETQYF. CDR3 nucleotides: TGTGCCAGCAGCGTAGGGGACGGGGGGGCCCTAGAGACCCAGTACTTC.